Below, one T cell receptor beta chain is given with its context. There is no known antigen for this receptor. No qualities accompany the bases; no much larger clone lies one base away. In the paper's terms, the time point label means: sample taken at primary tumor resection. Samples were obtained from 70 to 85 patients with early-stage, untreated non-small cell lung cancer from the lung TRACERx cohort. Without any cell sorting, TCR sequencing was performed on whole RNA extracted either from tumor and nontumor lung tissue or from cryopreserved PBMC samples. A patient was chosen for TCR sequencing only when enough RNA was available from at least two tumor regions. Before selection, tumor and adjacent nontumor lung specimens were reviewed by a lung pathologist. The record originates from a study of spatial heterogeneity in lung cancer (dated by TCRdb to the late 2010s). Background on the whole study: Beta-chain transcripts were consistently detected in greater numbers than alpha-chain transcripts, which likely reflected higher beta-chain transcript abundance. TCR transcript counts in tumor regions correlated strongly with a T cell transcriptional module score from matched bulk RNA-seq. In the raw uncorrected reads, each unique combination of TCR and UMI appeared more than ten times on average. In non-small cell lung cancer, the study made a quantitative comparison of TCR alpha and beta repertoires among multiple tumor regions, matched nontumor lung and blood. The study linked features of the TCR repertoire to counts of nonsynonymous mutations, which were determined by whole-exome sequencing of tumor tissue. Both alpha and beta chains were TCR-sequenced in samples taken at surgery, namely 220 tumor regions, 64 matched nontumor lung samples and roughly 56 PBMC samples.

Receptor libraries were prepared by 5' RACE. Reads for this sample came from a NextSeq 500. In the TCR library protocol, a unique molecular identifier was attached to each TCR cDNA molecule so that PCR and sequencing errors could be corrected. For the original study's pipeline: TCR identification, UMI-based error correction and CDR3 extraction were performed with Decombinator tools. Expanded TCRs were defined as those above a frequency of 2 per 1,000, corresponding to the top 1% of the tumor frequency distribution. Expanded tumor TCRs were classed as regional if statistically deemed absent (corrected P<0.05) from at least one tumor region, otherwise ubiquitous. Renyi diversity was computed with the R vegan package after each repertoire had been subsampled 100 times to 5,000 TCRs. CDR3 similarity networks were built from amino acid triplet string-kernel similarity, connecting CDR3s with pairwise similarity above 0.82. TCRdb trimmed the raw reads at Q25, called clones with MiXCR and kept productive beta chains. CDR3 protein sequences are deduplicated, and each keeps its most common genes and DNA. TCRdb assigned the V and J calls; the authors' analysis was not used. The sample records 100,000 or so distinct CDR3 sequences, roughly 4.5% of which are singletons. In total, the top ten clones hold less than 25% of the sample.

Study-wide findings and limitations: The count of ubiquitous expanded TCRs correlated with the count of ubiquitous nonsynonymous mutations, and the count of regional expanded TCRs correlated with the count of regional nonsynonymous mutations. The tumor nonsynonymous mutation count correlated with the number of expanded intratumoral alpha and beta TCRs. Additional single-cell paired TCR alpha and beta sequencing was considered necessary to confirm, at a functional level, the hypothesis that regional TCRs recognize regional mutations. TCR-seq coverage of tumor T cells was estimated at only approximately 7% for alpha chains and 13% for beta chains.

Counted from cysteine to phenylalanine, this CDR3 has 13 amino acids. The kept DNA is CDR3 alone, 39 bases in frame from the first base. V sheds 0 bases and J sheds 5 bases, leaving 7 bases between their ends. According to the germline V gene, CDR1 reads MGHRA and CDR2 reads YSYEKL. The sequence derives from a male donor with early-stage non-small cell lung cancer. The sample was lung tumor tissue, taken at surgery. The receptor chain draws on TRBV4-1 and TRBJ2-5; confidence is insufficient to name the D gene. The CDR3: CASSQDARETQYF. The bases read TGCGCCAGCAGCCAAGACGCCAGGGAGACCCAGTACTTC.